This TCR beta chain was recovered during a study of siplizumab effects on memory and regulatory T cells. Study-wide findings and caveats: Unstimulated subset assignment was obtained for only a minor fraction of alloreactive clones.

Data came from immunoSEQ multiplex PCR; TCRdb stores just in-frame clones and leaves some out. Counted here are 99,000 or so clones, just over 90% occurring once; the ten biggest clones make up about 0.32%. CDR1 and CDR2 from the germline V gene are SGHTA and FQGTGA. Trimming cost V 4 bases and J 0 bases; bases outside gene matches: 9. The CDR3 covers 18 residues. A remark on this clone: Its antigen is not identified.

This receptor was identified in a human donor in good health. V usage is TRBV7-3 and J usage is TRBJ2-3, with TRBD2 matching 11 bases. Specimen: CD4+ T cells sorted from blood. Written as DNA, the CDR3 is TGTGCCAGCAGCTCACAGACTAGCGGGGAAACTAGCACAGATACGCAGTATTTT. Its translation is CASSSQTSGETSTDTQYF.